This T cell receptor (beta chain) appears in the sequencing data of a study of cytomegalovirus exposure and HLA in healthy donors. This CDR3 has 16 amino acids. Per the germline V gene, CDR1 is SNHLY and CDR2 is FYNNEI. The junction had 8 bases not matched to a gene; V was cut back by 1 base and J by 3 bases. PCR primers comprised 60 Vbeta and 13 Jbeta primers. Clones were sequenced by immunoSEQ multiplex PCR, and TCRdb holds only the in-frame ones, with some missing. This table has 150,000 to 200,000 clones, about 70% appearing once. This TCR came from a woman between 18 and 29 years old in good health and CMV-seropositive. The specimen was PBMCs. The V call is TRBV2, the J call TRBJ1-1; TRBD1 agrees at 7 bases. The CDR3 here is CASSEGSMTGHTEAFF. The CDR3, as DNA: TGTGCCAGCAGTGAAGGCTCAATGACAGGGCACACTGAAGCTTTCTTT.